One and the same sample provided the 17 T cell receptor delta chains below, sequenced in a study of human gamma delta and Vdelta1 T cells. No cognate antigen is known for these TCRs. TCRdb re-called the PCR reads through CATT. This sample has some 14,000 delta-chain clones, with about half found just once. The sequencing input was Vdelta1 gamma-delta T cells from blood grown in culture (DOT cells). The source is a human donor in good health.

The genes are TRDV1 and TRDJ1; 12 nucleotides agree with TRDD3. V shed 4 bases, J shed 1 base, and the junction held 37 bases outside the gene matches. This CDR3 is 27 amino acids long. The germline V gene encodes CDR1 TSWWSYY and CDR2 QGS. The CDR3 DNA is TGTGCTCTTGGGGGAGAGGTCATTCCTAAAACCGACTGGGGGATACTAATCCCAATCCGTTTCACCGATAAACTCATCTTT. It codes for CALGGEVIPKTDWGILIPIRFTDKLIF.

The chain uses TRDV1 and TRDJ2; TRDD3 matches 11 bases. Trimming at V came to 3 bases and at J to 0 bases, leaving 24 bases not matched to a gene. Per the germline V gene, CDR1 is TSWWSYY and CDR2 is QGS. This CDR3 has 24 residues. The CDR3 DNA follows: TGTGCTCTTGGGGATGCTTCCTACACCCCCGTACTGGGGGATAAAAAAGCTTTGACAGCACAACTCTTCTTT. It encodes CALGDASYTPVLGDKKALTAQLFF.

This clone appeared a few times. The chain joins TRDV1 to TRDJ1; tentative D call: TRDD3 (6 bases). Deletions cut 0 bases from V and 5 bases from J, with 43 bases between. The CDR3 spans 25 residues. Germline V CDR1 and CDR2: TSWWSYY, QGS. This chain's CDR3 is CALGELGRPYLRADTRGAAVDKLIF. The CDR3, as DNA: TGTGCTCTTGGGGAACTAGGAAGACCCTACCTTCGGGCGGATACCCGCGGCGCCGCCGTTGATAAACTCATCTTT.

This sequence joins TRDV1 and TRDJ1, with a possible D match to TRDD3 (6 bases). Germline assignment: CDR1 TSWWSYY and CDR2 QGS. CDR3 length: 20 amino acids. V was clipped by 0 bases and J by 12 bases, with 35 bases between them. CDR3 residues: CALGELATPLSRAGDPQFIF. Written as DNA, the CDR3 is TGTGCTCTTGGGGAACTTGCTACCCCCCTATCCCGAGCTGGGGATCCTCAATTCATCTTT.

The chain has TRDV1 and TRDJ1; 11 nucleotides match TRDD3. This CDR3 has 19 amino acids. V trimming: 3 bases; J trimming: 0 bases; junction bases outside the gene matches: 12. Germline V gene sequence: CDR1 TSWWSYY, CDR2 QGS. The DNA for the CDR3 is TGTGCTCTTGGGGAGACTCTACTGGGGGATAGCCATTACACCGATAAACTCATCTTT. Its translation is CALGETLLGDSHYTDKLIF.

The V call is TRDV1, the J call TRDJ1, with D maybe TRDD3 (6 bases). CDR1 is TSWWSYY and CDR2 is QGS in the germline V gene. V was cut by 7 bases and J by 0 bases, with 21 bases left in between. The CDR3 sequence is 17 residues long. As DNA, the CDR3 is TGTGCTCTTGACGAAGAAGCGGGGGAGTTTGACACCGATAAACTCATCTTT. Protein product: CALDEEAGEFDTDKLIF.

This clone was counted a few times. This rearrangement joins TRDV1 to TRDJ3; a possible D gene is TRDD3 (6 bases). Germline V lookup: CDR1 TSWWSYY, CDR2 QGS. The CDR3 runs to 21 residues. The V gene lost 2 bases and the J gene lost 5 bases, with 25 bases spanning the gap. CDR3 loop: CALGEVDRTDGIIRDTRQMFF. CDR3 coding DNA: TGTGCTCTTGGGGAAGTGGACCGCACTGATGGGATAATCCGGGACACCCGACAGATGTTTTTC.

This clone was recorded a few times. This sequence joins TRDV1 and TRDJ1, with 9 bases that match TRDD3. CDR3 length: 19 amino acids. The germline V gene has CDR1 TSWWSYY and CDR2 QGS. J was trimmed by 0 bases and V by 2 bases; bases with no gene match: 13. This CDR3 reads CALGEETLPGGSYTDKLIF. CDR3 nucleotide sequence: TGTGCTCTTGGGGAAGAGACCCTTCCTGGGGGATCGTACACCGATAAACTCATCTTT.

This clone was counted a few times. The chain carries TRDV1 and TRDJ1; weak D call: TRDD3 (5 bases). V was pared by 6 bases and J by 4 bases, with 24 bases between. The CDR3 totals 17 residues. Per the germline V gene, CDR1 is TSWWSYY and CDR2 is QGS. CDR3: CALGRTGPFMGLDKLIF. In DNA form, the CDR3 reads TGTGCTCTTGGCCGCACAGGCCCTTTTATGGGGCTCGATAAACTCATCTTT.

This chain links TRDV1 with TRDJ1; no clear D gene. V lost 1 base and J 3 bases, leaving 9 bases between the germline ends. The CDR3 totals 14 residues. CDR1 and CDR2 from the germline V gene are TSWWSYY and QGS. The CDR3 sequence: CALGEPRPPDKLIF. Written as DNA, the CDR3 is TGTGCTCTTGGGGAACCACGGCCCCCCGATAAACTCATCTTT.

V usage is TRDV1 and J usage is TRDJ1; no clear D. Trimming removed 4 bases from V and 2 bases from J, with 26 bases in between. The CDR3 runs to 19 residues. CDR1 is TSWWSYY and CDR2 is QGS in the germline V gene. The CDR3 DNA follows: TGTGCTCTTGGGGCCCAGTTAGGCGAACGGACGGGCGGTACCGATAAACTCATCTTT. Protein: CALGAQLGERTGGTDKLIF.

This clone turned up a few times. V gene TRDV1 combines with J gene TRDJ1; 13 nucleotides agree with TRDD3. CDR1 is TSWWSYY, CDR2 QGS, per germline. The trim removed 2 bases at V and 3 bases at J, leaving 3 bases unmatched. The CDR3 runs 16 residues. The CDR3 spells CALGESTGGYADKLIF. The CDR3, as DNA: TGTGCTCTTGGGGAAAGTACTGGGGGATACGCCGATAAACTCATCTTT.

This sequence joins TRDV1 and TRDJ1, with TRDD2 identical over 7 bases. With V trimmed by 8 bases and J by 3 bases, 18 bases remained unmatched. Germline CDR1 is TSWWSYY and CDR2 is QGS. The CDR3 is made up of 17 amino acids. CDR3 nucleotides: TGTGCTCTTCATTCTTTTCCTACGGCTTCAGTGGCCGATAAACTCATCTTT. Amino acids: CALHSFPTASVADKLIF.

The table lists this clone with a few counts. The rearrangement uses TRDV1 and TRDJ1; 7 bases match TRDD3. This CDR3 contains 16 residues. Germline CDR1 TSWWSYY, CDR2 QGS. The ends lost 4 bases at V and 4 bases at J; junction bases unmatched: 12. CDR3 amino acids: CALGAVGGGLLDKLIF. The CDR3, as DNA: TGTGCTCTTGGGGCAGTCGGGGGGGGATTACTCGATAAACTCATCTTT.

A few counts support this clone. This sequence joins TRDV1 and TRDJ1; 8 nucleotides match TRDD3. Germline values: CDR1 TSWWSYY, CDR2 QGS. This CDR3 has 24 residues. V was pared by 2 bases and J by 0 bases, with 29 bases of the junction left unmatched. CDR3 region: CALGEKDPRPTVLGGFRYTDKLIF. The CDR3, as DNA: TGTGCTCTTGGGGAAAAAGACCCTCGCCCGACGGTACTTGGGGGATTCAGGTACACCGATAAACTCATCTTT.

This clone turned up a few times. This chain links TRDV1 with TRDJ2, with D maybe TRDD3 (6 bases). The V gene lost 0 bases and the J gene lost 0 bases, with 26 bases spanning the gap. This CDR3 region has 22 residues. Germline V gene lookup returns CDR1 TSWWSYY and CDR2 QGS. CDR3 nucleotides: TGTGCTCTTGGGGAACTTGCTCCTAAATGGGGGGACCTCGTTTCTTTGACAGCACAACTCTTCTTT. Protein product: CALGELAPKWGDLVSLTAQLFF.

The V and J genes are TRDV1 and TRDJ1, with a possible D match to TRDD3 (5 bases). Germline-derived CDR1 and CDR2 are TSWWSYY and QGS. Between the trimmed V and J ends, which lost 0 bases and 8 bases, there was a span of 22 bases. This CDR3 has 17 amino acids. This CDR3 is CALGELYGAPETAKLIF. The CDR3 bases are TGTGCTCTTGGGGAACTCTATGGGGCGCCAGAAACTGCAAAACTCATCTTT.